The next 25 T cell receptor beta chains were all read from a single sample in a study of OX40 agonist ivuxolimab in advanced cancers. Produced via immunoSEQ multiplex PCR; TCRdb's table is partial and in-frame only. The table has around 100,000 clones, over 75% seen once; the top ten hold approximately 0.16%. Sequencing used CD4+ or CD8+ T cells sorted from blood, obtained in a trial of the OX40 agonist ivuxolimab. These receptors were obtained from an adult with an advanced solid tumor such as melanoma, head and neck, liver or kidney cancer.

V and J are TRBV11-2 and TRBJ1-3, with D possibly matching TRBD1 (5 bases). V was clipped by 3 bases and J by 0 bases, with 9 bases between them. The germline gives CDR1 SGHAT, CDR2 FQNNGV. CDR3 length equals 15 residues. The chain's CDR3 is CASSFGGGSGNTIYF. In DNA, the CDR3 is TGTGCCAGCAGCTTTGGGGGGGGCTCTGGAAACACCATATATTTT.

V gene TRBV19 combines with J gene TRBJ2-1; 9 bases map to TRBD1. The CDR3 spans 15 residues. Germline V CDR1 and CDR2: LNHDA, SQIVND (reference sequence). V was clipped by 5 bases and J by 3 bases; unmatched bases: 5. The CDR3 DNA sequence: TGTGCCAGTAGTCTCGACAGGGGGATCTACAATGAGCAGTTCTTC. Its protein product is CASSLDRGIYNEQFF.

The V gene is TRBV5-1, the J gene TRBJ2-3; TRBD2 matches 13 bases. The V gene end was trimmed by 2 bases and the J gene end by 4 bases; junction bases not matched to a gene: 4. Germline V gene data show CDR1 as SGHRS and CDR2 as YFSETQ. The CDR3 is 16 residues long. CDR3 protein: CASSFTSGGAADTQYF. The CDR3 coding sequence is TGCGCCAGCAGCTTCACTAGCGGGGGGGCCGCAGATACGCAGTATTTT.

The chain has TRBV27 and TRBJ1-1, with TRBD1 matching over 7 bases. J gave up 5 bases and V 0 bases, and 3 bases lay outside the gene matches. The CDR3 length is 14 residues. Germline CDR1 is MNHEY and CDR2 is SMNVEV (reference sequence). The CDR3 is CASSLSAGGTEAFF. In nucleotides, the CDR3 is TGTGCCAGCAGTTTATCGGCAGGGGGGACTGAAGCTTTCTTT.

J is TRBJ2-5 and V is TRBV7-9, with D possibly being TRBD1 or TRBD2 (5 bases each). With 5 bases removed from V and 2 bases from J, the gap between germline ends came to 12 bases. Germline-derived CDR1 and CDR2 are SEHNR and FQNEAQ (reference sequence). The CDR3 consists of 14 residues. The CDR3 DNA reads TGTGCCAGCAGCCCAGGGAGCTTTCAAGAGACCCAGTACTTC. It encodes CASSPGSFQETQYF.

The V call is TRBV7-6, the J call TRBJ2-3; 10 nucleotides align to TRBD2. This CDR3 comprises 16 residues. The germline V gene has CDR1 SGHVS and CDR2 FNYEAQ. Losses at the gene ends were 1 base for V and 6 bases for J; bases not matched to a gene: 7. The chain's CDR3 is CASSLESGGAGDTQYF. CDR3 nucleotide sequence: TGTGCCAGCAGCTTAGAGAGCGGGGGGGCGGGGGATACGCAGTATTTT.

This clone was observed a handful of times. The V and J genes are TRBV9 and TRBJ2-6; D gene uncertain. V was pared by 0 bases and J by 2 bases, with 3 bases between. Germline CDR1 is SGDLS and CDR2 is YYNGEE. This CDR3 is 14 amino acids long. The CDR3 nucleotides read TGTGCCAGCAGCGTAGACGCTGGGGCCAACGTCCTGACTTTC. Encoded protein: CASSVDAGANVLTF.

This rearrangement joins TRBV19 to TRBJ2-1; 9 positions match TRBD2. J lost 8 bases, V lost 6 bases, and 17 bases had no gene match. Germline CDR1 LNHDA, CDR2 SQIVND (reference sequence). The CDR3 spans 17 residues. CDR3 nucleotide sequence: TGTGCCAGTAGAGCGGGGGGTATCGCGGGGCGGGTCGATGAGCAGTTCTTC. It encodes CASRAGGIAGRVDEQFF. Full variable domain (missing parts from reference TRBV19 and TRBJ2-1): DGGITQSPKYLFRKEGQNVTLSCEQNLNHDAMYWYRQDPGQGLRLIYYSQIVNDFQKGDIAEGYSVSREKKESFPLTVTSAQKNPTAFYLCASRAGGIAGRVDEQFFGPGTRLTVL.

V is TRBV5-1 and J is TRBJ2-7, with 14 bases matching TRBD2. The V and J ends lost 4 bases and 2 bases, in that order; junction bases with no gene match: 11. This CDR3 spans 18 amino acids. The V gene's germline CDR1 is SGHRS and CDR2 YFSETQ. The CDR3 reads CASSRAVGTSGGPYEQYF. The CDR3 DNA reads as TGCGCCAGCAGCAGAGCGGTGGGGACTAGCGGGGGCCCCTACGAGCAGTACTTC.

The V call is TRBV2, the J call TRBJ2-1; 9 bases align to TRBD2. J was trimmed by 8 bases and V by 7 bases; bases with no gene match: 9. Germline V gives CDR1 SNHLY, CDR2 FYNNEI. The CDR3 is 14 amino acids. CDR3 loop: CASKRREGVDEQFF. CDR3 bases: TGTGCCAGCAAGCGGCGGGAGGGAGTAGATGAGCAGTTCTTC.

The chain couples TRBV5-1 to TRBJ1-1; D is unresolved. The CDR3 sequence is 19 residues long. Trimming stripped 0 bases from V and 1 base from J, with 22 bases between. Germline CDR1 is SGHRS and CDR2 is YFSETQ. In DNA form, the CDR3 reads TGCGCCAGCAGCTTGGACGGCATGGCCGGACGAGGGAGGAACACTGAAGCTTTCTTT. As protein: CASSLDGMAGRGRNTEAFF.

The CDR3 loop reads CASRASIGTVETQYF. CDR3 nucleotides: TGTGCCAGCAGGGCCTCAATCGGAACAGTCGAGACCCAGTACTTC. This chain joins TRBV6-1 and TRBJ2-5; unclear D gene. The V gene lost 6 bases and the J gene lost 5 bases, with 19 bases spanning the gap. Germline lookup yields CDR1 MNHNS and CDR2 SASEGT. This CDR3 comprises 15 residues.

The V and J genes are TRBV9 and TRBJ1-1, with a possible D match to TRBD1 (5 bases). CDR1 is SGDLS and CDR2 is YYNGEE in the germline V gene. The CDR3 runs to 13 residues. Trimming took off 0 bases at V and 7 bases at J, with 10 bases between the two ends. The CDR3 spells CASSVEDGGEAFF. Written as DNA, the CDR3 is TGTGCCAGCAGCGTAGAAGACGGGGGTGAAGCTTTCTTT.

The V call is TRBV6-1, the J call TRBJ2-5; 8 bases line up with TRBD2. Trimming cost V 8 bases and J 4 bases; bases outside gene matches: 9. CDR1 is MNHNS, CDR2 SASEGT, per germline. The CDR3 runs to 14 residues. The CDR3 sequence: CASGGGLAGETQYF. Written as DNA, the CDR3 is TGTGCCAGCGGAGGGGGGCTAGCGGGAGAGACCCAGTACTTC.

V and J are TRBV5-1 and TRBJ2-2, with D maybe TRBD1 (6 bases). This CDR3 is 15 amino acids long. Germline lookup yields CDR1 SGHRS and CDR2 YFSETQ. Trimming cost V 4 bases and J 0 bases, with 10 bases left between them. CDR3 sequence reads: CASSLGTTNTGELFF. CDR3 coding DNA: TGCGCCAGCAGCCTCGGGACAACGAACACCGGGGAGCTGTTTTTT.

This rearrangement joins TRBV7-8 to TRBJ1-1; 9 nucleotides agree with TRBD1. CDR1 SGHVS and CDR2 FQNEAQ come from the germline V gene. V was clipped by 1 base and J by 10 bases; unmatched bases: 4. The CDR3 consists of 13 residues. The DNA of the CDR3 is TGTGCCAGCAGCTTAGTCGGACAGGGGCTAGCTTTCTTT. This codes for CASSLVGQGLAFF.

The chain links TRBV19 to TRBJ2-3, with 8 bases fitting TRBD2. The V gene end was trimmed by 7 bases and the J gene end by 4 bases; junction bases not matched to a gene: 13. CDR3 size: 16 residues. CDR1 LNHDA and CDR2 SQIVND come from the germline V gene (reference sequence). The DNA of the CDR3 is TGTGCCAGTACCCCATTGAGCAGCGGGGGATCAGATACGCAGTATTTT. Translation: CASTPLSSGGSDTQYF.

The chain joins TRBV6-1 to TRBJ1-5; D is unresolved. V gave up 6 bases and J gave up 6 bases, with 15 bases separating them. The germline gives CDR1 MNHNS, CDR2 SASEGT. CDR3 length: 14 residues. The CDR3 nucleotides read TGTGCCAGCAGCCCCCTTGGCGCGGGTCAGCCCCAGCATTTT. Protein sequence: CASSPLGAGQPQHF.

The chain uses TRBV10-1 and TRBJ1-1; D perhaps matches TRBD1 (6 bases). V was cut by 7 bases and J by 3 bases, with 12 bases left in between. The CDR3 runs to 13 residues. Germline CDR1 is WNHNN and CDR2 is SYGVQD (reference sequence). CDR3 nucleotides: TGCGCCAGCACTCCGGACAGACACACTGAAGCTTTCTTT. Residues: CASTPDRHTEAFF.

The chain couples TRBV19 to TRBJ2-7, with TRBD1 matching 7 bases. J gave up 4 bases and V 4 bases, and 7 bases lay outside the gene matches. The germline V gene has CDR1 LNHDA and CDR2 SQIVND (reference sequence). The CDR3 is made up of 14 amino acids. The CDR3 sequence: CASSNRRQGYEQYF. As DNA, the CDR3 is TGTGCCAGTAGTAACCGTCGACAGGGTTACGAGCAGTACTTC.

This chain links TRBV11-3 with TRBJ2-1, with unresolved D. Germline V CDR1 and CDR2: SGHNT, YENEEA. Trimming removed 2 bases at V and 2 bases at J, with 4 bases between. CDR3 size: 13 residues. CDR3 in DNA: TGTGCCAGCAGCTTACGAGCCTACAATGAGCAGTTCTTC. Protein sequence: CASSLRAYNEQFF. The variable domain in full, completed from reference TRBV11-3 and TRBJ2-1, reads EAGVVQSPRYKIIEKKQPVAFWCNPISGHNTLYWYLQNLGQGPELLIRYENEEAVDDSQLPKDRFSAERLKGVDSTLKIQPAELGDSAVYLCASSLRAYNEQFFGPGTRLTVL.

This clone was picked up a small number of times. The genes are TRBV6-1 and TRBJ1-2; D may be TRBD1 (6 bases). The CDR3 extends over 12 amino acids. Per the germline V gene, CDR1 is MNHNS and CDR2 is SASEGT. With 10 bases removed from V and 4 bases from J, the gap between germline ends came to 13 bases. CDR3 DNA: TGTGCCACCCACAGGGAGAGCTATGGCTACACCTTC. It yields the protein CATHRESYGYTF.

This chain connects TRBV5-1 to TRBJ1-1; D is unresolved. The germline V gene has CDR1 SGHRS and CDR2 YFSETQ. Trimming took 4 bases from V and 2 from J, leaving 15 bases between them. This CDR3 has 15 residues. For the CDR3, the DNA is TGCGCCAGCAGCCCCTGGGCGCGAGGTAACACTGAAGCTTTCTTT. As protein: CASSPWARGNTEAFF.

The chain uses TRBV2 and TRBJ2-3; TRBD2 aligns across 12 bases. CDR3 length equals 16 residues. Trimming cost V 6 bases and J 1 base; bases outside gene matches: 5. From germline, CDR1 is SNHLY and CDR2 FYNNEI. CDR3 coding DNA: TGTGCCAGCAGACCCGGGACTAGCGGGCGCACAGATACGCAGTATTTT. Its protein is CASRPGTSGRTDTQYF.

The chain is built from TRBV2 and TRBJ2-7; 8 bases line up with TRBD1. CDR3 length: 14 residues. V lost 7 bases to trimming and J lost 3 bases; unmatched junction nucleotides: 8. From germline, CDR1 is SNHLY and CDR2 FYNNEI. The chain's CDR3 is CASNKGTGLYEQYF. CDR3 bases: TGTGCCAGCAATAAAGGGACAGGACTCTACGAGCAGTACTTC.